This passage covers 4 T cell receptor beta chains from one sample sequenced in a study of blood T cell repertoires in COVID-19. The assay was immunoSEQ multiplex PCR, and TCRdb's table has in-frame clones only and misses some. The sample includes approximately 320,000 clones, roughly 90% seen only once; the top ten take about 2.4%. The specimen was PBMCs or T cells enriched from blood (not recorded which). The source is a man between 60 and 75 years old who had recovered from COVID-19.

This clone was detected only once. V is TRBV11-3 and J is TRBJ2-4; 7 positions match TRBD1. Per germline, CDR1 SGHNT and CDR2 YENEEA. The V and J ends lost 5 bases and 9 bases, in that order; junction bases with no gene match: 7. This CDR3 contains 13 residues. CDR3 in amino acids: CASSPSGQVIQYF. CDR3 DNA sequence: TGTGCCAGCAGCCCCTCAGGACAGGTCATTCAGTACTTC.

This clone has just a few counts. The chain recombines TRBV14 with TRBJ1-1; unclear D gene. CDR1 is SGHDN, CDR2 FVKESK, per germline. V was cut by 3 bases and J by 1 base, with 6 bases left in between. The CDR3 covers 13 residues. CDR3 nucleotides: TGTGCCAGCAGCCAGATTAGGAACACTGAAGCTTTCTTT. It codes for CASSQIRNTEAFF.

V usage is TRBV19 and J usage is TRBJ2-1; a possible D gene is TRBD2 (6 bases). The V and J ends lost 3 bases and 7 bases respectively, with 16 bases between them. This CDR3 has 15 residues. Per the germline V gene, CDR1 is LNHDA and CDR2 is SQIVND (reference sequence). The CDR3 DNA follows: TGTGCCAGTAGTATCGAGTGGGGACTGCCAAATGAGCAGTTCTTC. Translation: CASSIEWGLPNEQFF.

The chain employs TRBV5-1 and TRBJ2-3, with a weak D call TRBD2 (7 bases). Trimming stripped 4 bases from V and 1 base from J, with 16 bases between. The CDR3 length is 16 residues. Per germline, CDR1 SGHRS and CDR2 YFSETQ. The CDR3 protein is CASSQRGGAGTDTQYF. The CDR3 region has the DNA TGCGCCAGCAGCCAAAGAGGGGGGGCCGGCACAGATACGCAGTATTTT.